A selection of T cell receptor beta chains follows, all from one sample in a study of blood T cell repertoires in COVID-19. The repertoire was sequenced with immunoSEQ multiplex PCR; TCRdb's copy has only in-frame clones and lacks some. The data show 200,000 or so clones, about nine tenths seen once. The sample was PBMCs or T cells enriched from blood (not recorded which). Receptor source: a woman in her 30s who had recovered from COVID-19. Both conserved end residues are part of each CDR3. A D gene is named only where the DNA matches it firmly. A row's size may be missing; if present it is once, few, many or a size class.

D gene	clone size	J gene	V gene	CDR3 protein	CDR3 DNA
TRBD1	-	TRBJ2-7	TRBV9	CASSVSGTGINEQYF	TGTGCCAGCAGCGTCTCCGGGACAGGGATCAACGAGCAGTACTTC
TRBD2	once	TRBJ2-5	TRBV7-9	CASSPERGWQETQYF	TGTGCCAGCAGCCCCGAGCGGGGGTGGCAAGAGACCCAGTACTTC
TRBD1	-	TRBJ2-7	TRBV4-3	CASSQERTGGYEQYF	TGCGCCAGCAGCCAAGAGCGGACAGGGGGTTACGAGCAGTACTTC
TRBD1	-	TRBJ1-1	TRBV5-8	CASSSNHRGWVNTEAFF	TGTGCCAGCAGCTCCAACCACAGGGGGTGGGTGAACACTGAAGCTTTCTTT
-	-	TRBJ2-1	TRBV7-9	CASSLSGTRWFF	TGTGCCAGCAGTCTGTCCGGGACACGTTGGTTCTTC
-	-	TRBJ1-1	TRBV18	CASSPQGSNTEAFF	TGTGCCAGCTCACCTCAGGGATCAAACACTGAAGCTTTCTTT
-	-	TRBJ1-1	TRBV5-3	CARSLSLNTEAFF	TGTGCCAGAAGCTTGAGCCTTAACACTGAAGCTTTCTTT
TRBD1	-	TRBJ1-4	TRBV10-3	CAISGEGQRNEKLFF	TGTGCCATCAGTGGAGAGGGACAGAGAAATGAAAAACTGTTTTTT
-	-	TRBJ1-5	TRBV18	CASSSGTHSNQPQHF	TGTGCCAGCTCATCCGGGACTCATAGCAATCAGCCCCAGCATTTT
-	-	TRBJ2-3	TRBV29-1	CSVEYKAGAITDTQYF	TGCAGCGTTGAATATAAGGCAGGGGCTATCACAGATACGCAGTATTTT
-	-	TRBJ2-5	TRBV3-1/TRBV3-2	CASSQVRDMDETQYF	TGTGCCAGCAGCCAAGTCAGGGATATGGATGAGACCCAGTACTTC
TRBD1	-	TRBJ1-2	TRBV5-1	CASSLGQGTYGYTF	TGCGCCAGCAGCTTGGGACAGGGTACCTATGGCTACACCTTC
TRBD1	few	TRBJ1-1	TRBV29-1	CSVGDRDTEAFF	TGCAGCGTTGGGGACAGGGACACTGAAGCTTTCTTT
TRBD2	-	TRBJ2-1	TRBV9	CASSVLAGGVSHEQFF	TGTGCCAGCAGCGTACTGGCGGGGGGCGTTTCCCATGAGCAGTTCTTC
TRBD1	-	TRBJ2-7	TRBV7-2	CASSLQSDRAYEQYF	TGTGCCAGCAGCCTACAAAGTGACAGGGCCTACGAGCAGTACTTC
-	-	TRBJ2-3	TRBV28	CASSLDVDRQDTTDTQYF	TGTGCCAGCAGTTTAGACGTCGACAGACAGGACACCACAGATACGCAGTATTTT
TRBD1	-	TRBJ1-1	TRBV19	CASSIVVWDRVNTEAFF	TGTGCCAGTAGTATAGTTGTTTGGGACAGGGTGAACACTGAAGCTTTCTTT
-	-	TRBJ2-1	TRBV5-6	CASSYSGNNEQFF	TGTGCCAGCAGCTACTCAGGGAACAATGAGCAGTTCTTC
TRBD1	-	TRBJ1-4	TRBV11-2	CASSLDGTGVEKLFF	TGTGCCAGCAGCTTAGATGGGACAGGGGTTGAAAAACTGTTTTTT
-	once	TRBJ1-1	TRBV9	CASSATGQTNTEAFF	TGTGCCAGCAGTGCCACTGGACAGACGAACACTGAAGCTTTCTTT
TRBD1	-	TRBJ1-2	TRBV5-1	CASSLSGGIDGYTF	TGCGCCAGCAGCTTGTCAGGGGGCATTGACGGCTACACCTTC
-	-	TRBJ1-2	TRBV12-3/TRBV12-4	CASSSRQNYGYTF	TGTGCCAGCAGTTCGCGGCAGAACTATGGCTACACCTTC
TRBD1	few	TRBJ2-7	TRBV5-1	CASSFGTGSEQYF	TGCGCCAGCAGCTTTGGGACAGGCTCGGAGCAGTACTTC
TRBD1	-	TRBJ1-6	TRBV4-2	CASSQVSGQSYNSPLHF	TGTGCCAGCAGCCAAGTTTCGGGACAGTCTTATAATTCACCCCTCCACTTT
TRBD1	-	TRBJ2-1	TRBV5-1	CASSLGQGRYNEQFF	TGCGCCAGCAGCTTGGGACAGGGCAGGTACAATGAGCAGTTCTTC
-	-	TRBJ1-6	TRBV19	CASSIGANNSPLHF	TGTGCCAGTAGTATTGGGGCTAATAATTCACCCCTCCACTTT
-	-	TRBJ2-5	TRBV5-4	CASSVPGFQETQYF	TGTGCCAGCAGCGTACCGGGATTCCAAGAGACCCAGTACTTC
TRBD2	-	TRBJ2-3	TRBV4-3	CASSQDRTSGGTDTQYF	TGCGCCAGCAGCCAAGATCGGACTAGCGGGGGTACAGATACGCAGTATTTT
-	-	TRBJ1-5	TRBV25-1	CASSESDNSRGQPQHF	TGTGCCAGCAGTGAATCCGACAATTCACGGGGTCAGCCCCAGCATTTT
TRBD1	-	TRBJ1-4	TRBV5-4	CASSLPGTGGKLFF	TGTGCCAGCAGCTTGCCTGGGACAGGGGGGAAACTGTTTTTT
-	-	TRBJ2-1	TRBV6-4	CASSDSPLGPYNEQFF	TGTGCCAGCAGTGACTCTCCCCTGGGCCCCTACAATGAGCAGTTCTTC
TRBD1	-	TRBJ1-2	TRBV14	CASSPLEGGVRPYGYTF	TGTGCCAGCAGCCCCCTTGAAGGGGGCGTAAGACCCTATGGCTACACCTTC
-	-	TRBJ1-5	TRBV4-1	CASSQVRGDGPNQPQHF	TGCGCCAGCAGCCAAGTCCGGGGGGACGGACCTAATCAGCCCCAGCATTTT
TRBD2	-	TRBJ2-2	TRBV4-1	CASGSTGTSGGRLGTGELFF	TGCGCCAGCGGATCGACCGGGACTAGCGGGGGGCGATTAGGCACCGGGGAGCTGTTTTTT
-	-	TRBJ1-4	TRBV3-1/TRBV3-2	CASSQNVGDEKLFF	TGTGCCAGCAGCCAAAACGTCGGGGATGAAAAACTGTTTTTT
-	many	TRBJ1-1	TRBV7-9	CASSANTMRGARTEAFF	TGTGCCAGCAGCGCGAACACGATGCGGGGGGCGCGCACTGAAGCTTTCTTT
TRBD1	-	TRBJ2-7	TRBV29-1	CSVVGQGPYEQYF	TGCAGCGTTGTCGGACAGGGCCCCTACGAGCAGTACTTC
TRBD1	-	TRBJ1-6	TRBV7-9	CASSLASGTGGSPLHF	TGTGCCAGCAGCTTAGCCTCTGGGACAGGGGGTTCACCCCTCCACTTT
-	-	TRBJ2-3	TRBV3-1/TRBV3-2	CASSQDSGDSTDTQYF	TGTGCCAGCAGCCAAGATTCAGGGGATAGCACAGATACGCAGTATTTT
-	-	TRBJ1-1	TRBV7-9	CASSRLQGQNTEAFF	TGTGCCAGCAGCAGGCTACAGGGACAGAACACTGAAGCTTTCTTT
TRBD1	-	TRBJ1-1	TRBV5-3	CARSPKGACEAFF	TGTGCCAGAAGCCCGAAGGGGGCTTGTGAAGCTTTCTTT
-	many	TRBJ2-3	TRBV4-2	CASSQARGTSDTQYF	TGTGCCAGCAGCCAAGCAAGGGGTACTTCAGATACGCAGTATTTT
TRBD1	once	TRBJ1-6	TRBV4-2	CASRTGTGGSYNSPLHF	TGTGCCAGCAGAACCGGGACAGGGGGCTCCTATAATTCACCCCTCCACTTT
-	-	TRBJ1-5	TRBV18	CASSRRTASNQPQHF	TGTGCCAGCTCACGCAGGACAGCTAGCAATCAGCCCCAGCATTTT
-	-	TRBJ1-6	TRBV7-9	CASSAAVRGPNSPLHF	TGTGCCAGCAGCGCAGCGGTCCGGGGTCCCAATTCACCCCTCCACTTT
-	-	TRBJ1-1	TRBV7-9	CASTYRGGNTEAFF	TGTGCCAGCACCTACCGTGGAGGGAACACTGAAGCTTTCTTT
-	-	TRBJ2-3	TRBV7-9	CASSLSSDTQYF	TGTGCCAGCAGCTTATCTTCAGATACGCAGTATTTT
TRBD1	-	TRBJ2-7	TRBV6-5	CASTTGGVRYEQYF	TGTGCCAGTACGACAGGGGGAGTAAGGTACGAGCAGTACTTC
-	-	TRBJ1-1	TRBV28	CATLGGTEAFF	TGTGCCACCCTCGGGGGGACTGAAGCTTTCTTT
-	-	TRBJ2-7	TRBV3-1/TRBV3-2	CASSQSTVTREQYF	TGTGCCAGCAGCCAATCTACGGTCACCCGGGAGCAGTACTTC
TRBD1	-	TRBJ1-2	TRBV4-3	CASSQETGVGYTF	TGCGCCAGCAGCCAAGAGACAGGGGTAGGCTACACCTTC
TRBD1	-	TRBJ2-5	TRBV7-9	CASSLRQGYETQYF	TGTGCCAGCAGCTTACGACAGGGATATGAGACCCAGTACTTC
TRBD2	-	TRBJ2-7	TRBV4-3	CASSHGTSGSSYEQYF	TGCGCCAGCAGCCACGGGACTAGCGGGAGCTCCTACGAGCAGTACTTC